Each of the 21 T cell receptor beta chains below was sequenced from the same sample in a study of cytomegalovirus exposure and HLA in healthy donors. The study ran its PCR with 60 Vbeta and 13 Jbeta primers. Here immunoSEQ multiplex PCR was the method, and the copy in TCRdb shows in-frame clones only, minus some. The repertoire includes about 91,000 clones, around nine tenths of them detected once, and roughly 9.2% sits in the top ten. Sequenced input: PBMCs. These receptors were collected from a man aged 30 to 45 in good health and CMV-seropositive.

The chain carries TRBV10-1 and TRBJ2-1, with a possible D match to TRBD2 (5 bases). The germline gives CDR1 WNHNN, CDR2 SYGVQD (reference sequence). V was pared by 2 bases and J by 1 base, with 12 bases between. The CDR3 is made up of 16 amino acids. The CDR3 coding sequence is TGCGCCAGCAGTGAGACCACTCTAGCTTCCTACAATGAGCAGTTCTTC. This sequence encodes CASSETTLASYNEQFF.

The chain is built from TRBV2 and TRBJ1-3; 7 bases fit TRBD1. J lost 4 bases, V lost 5 bases, and 8 bases had no gene match. Germline V CDR1 and CDR2: SNHLY, FYNNEI. CDR3 length: 15 residues. The CDR3 protein is CASSYHRGSGNTIYF. In nucleotides, the CDR3 is TGTGCCAGCAGTTATCACAGGGGATCCGGAAACACCATATATTTT.

This rearrangement joins TRBV11-1 to TRBJ2-2, with 9 bases lining up with TRBD2. Germline values: CDR1 SGHAT, CDR2 FQDESV (reference sequence). This CDR3 region has 16 residues. J gave up 0 bases and V 6 bases, and 5 bases lay outside the gene matches. Written as DNA, the CDR3 is TGTGCCAGCAGTCTCCTAGCGGGGCCGAACACCGGGGAGCTGTTTTTT. Translated, it gives CASSLLAGPNTGELFF.

V and J are TRBV2 and TRBJ2-1; 11 bases line up with TRBD2. Germline V CDR1 and CDR2: SNHLY, FYNNEI. This CDR3 has 21 residues. Trimming took 2 bases from V and 0 from J; bases not matched to a gene: 15. CDR3 nucleotide sequence: TGTGCCAGCAGTGAAATTGCCCGGACTAGCGGGTTCGCCAGCTCCTACAATGAGCAGTTCTTC. Its translation is CASSEIARTSGFASSYNEQFF.

This chain joins TRBV27 and TRBJ2-1; the match to TRBD2 covers 16 bases. V lost 4 bases to trimming and J lost 9 bases; unmatched junction nucleotides: 6. This CDR3 comprises 16 residues. Germline V CDR1 and CDR2: MNHEY, SMNVEV (reference sequence). This chain's CDR3 is CASSSGLAGGRGEQFF. CDR3 in DNA: TGTGCCAGCAGTTCGGGACTAGCGGGAGGGCGGGGTGAGCAGTTCTTC.

This clone was picked up one time. The V and J genes are TRBV7-2 and TRBJ1-5, with D uncertain. Trimming pared 5 bases from V and 2 bases from J, leaving 16 bases between. The CDR3 runs to 16 residues. Germline V gene sequence: CDR1 SGHTA, CDR2 FQGNSA. Here the CDR3 reads CASSPRGPLGNQPQHF. CDR3 DNA: TGTGCCAGCAGCCCTCGCGGGCCCCTAGGCAATCAGCCCCAGCATTTT.

The chain recombines TRBV29-1 with TRBJ1-1; 7 nucleotides align to TRBD1. Germline assignment: CDR1 SQVTM and CDR2 ANQGSEA. After removal of 7 bases from V and 4 bases from J, the junction contained 6 bases not matched to a gene. The CDR3 has 12 amino acids. DNA of the CDR3: TGCAGCGATCGACAGGGCGGCACTGAAGCTTTCTTT. Residues: CSDRQGGTEAFF. The full variable domain, with the rest looked up from reference TRBV29-1 and TRBJ1-1, is SAVISQKPSRDICQRGTSLTIQCQVDSQVTMMFWYRQQPGQSLTLIATANQGSEATYESGFVIDKFPISRPNLTFSTLTVSNMSPEDSSIYLCSDRQGGTEAFFGQGTRLTVV.

The chain has TRBV5-4 and TRBJ2-5; the D gene is possibly TRBD2 (6 bases). The germline CDR1 and CDR2 sequences are SGHNT and YYREEE (reference sequence). The CDR3 has 16 amino acids. V was pared by 4 bases and J by 6 bases, with 22 bases between. The CDR3 DNA follows: TGTGCCAGCAGCCGGAAGGGACTCACCCCGGGGAAGACCCAGTACTTC. Amino acid sequence: CASSRKGLTPGKTQYF.

The V and J genes are TRBV5-6 and TRBJ2-7; 11 nucleotides line up with TRBD2. With 4 bases clipped from V and 5 bases from J, the junction kept 8 bases outside the gene matches. CDR1 is SGHDT and CDR2 is YYEEEE in the germline V gene. The CDR3 has 15 residues. The CDR3 coding sequence is TGTGCCAGCAGCCGGGGCACTAGCGGGAGCCACGAGCAGTACTTC. Translated, it gives CASSRGTSGSHEQYF. Using reference TRBV5-6 and TRBJ2-7 for the parts outside the CDR3, the full variable domain is DAGVTQSPTHLIKTRGQQVTLRCSPKSGHDTVSWYQQALGQGPQFIFQYYEEEERQRGNFPDRFSGHQFPNYSSELNVNALLLGDSALYLCASSRGTSGSHEQYFGPGTRLTVT.

This clone was seen only a few times. The gene calls are TRBV29-1 and TRBJ2-3, with 13 nucleotides matching TRBD2. Looked up from germline, CDR1 is SQVTM and CDR2 is ANQGSEA. This CDR3 is 17 amino acids long. The V and J ends lost 6 bases and 0 bases, in that order; junction bases with no gene match: 9. The CDR3 is CSVRGLAGDPSTDTQYF. Written as DNA, the CDR3 is TGCAGCGTCAGAGGACTAGCGGGAGACCCAAGCACAGATACGCAGTATTTT.

The chain uses TRBV7-9 and TRBJ2-5, with 10 bases matching TRBD2. Germline CDR1 reads SEHNR; CDR2 reads FQNEAQ (reference sequence). The CDR3 covers 15 residues. The trim removed 5 bases at V and 1 base at J, leaving 4 bases unmatched. This CDR3 is CASSPASGGQETQYF. The CDR3 region has the DNA TGTGCCAGCAGCCCTGCTAGCGGGGGCCAAGAGACCCAGTACTTC.

The rearrangement links TRBV19 to TRBJ2-3; TRBD2 is a possible D gene (5 bases). The CDR3 length is 14 residues. Germline V gene sequence: CDR1 LNHDA, CDR2 SQIVND (reference sequence). Trimming removed 3 bases at V and 0 bases at J, with 7 bases between. The CDR3 sequence is CASSIRTSTDTQYF. The CDR3 bases are TGTGCCAGTAGTATCCGGACTAGCACAGATACGCAGTATTTT.

The chain couples TRBV6-5 to TRBJ2-7; possible D gene TRBD2, 5 bases. The CDR3 is 12 residues long. Germline values: CDR1 MNHEY, CDR2 SVGAGI. V dropped 2 bases and J dropped 6 bases, with 8 bases sitting between them. This CDR3 reads CASSYPRGEQYF. CDR3 DNA: TGTGCCAGCAGTTACCCCCGGGGCGAGCAGTACTTC.

The chain uses TRBV9 and TRBJ2-2; tentative D call: TRBD1 (5 bases). V dropped 4 bases and J dropped 6 bases, with 16 bases sitting between them. CDR3 size: 15 residues. The germline V gene has CDR1 SGDLS and CDR2 YYNGEE. The CDR3: CASSPLSGSSGELFF. CDR3 sequence (DNA): TGTGCCAGCAGCCCCTTATCAGGGTCGTCCGGGGAGCTGTTTTTT.

This clone appeared a few times. This rearrangement joins TRBV5-1 to TRBJ2-5, with a weak D call TRBD2 (5 bases). The end of the DNA is better explained by TRBJ2-7, so the J call may be wrong. Germline-derived CDR1 and CDR2 are SGHRS and YFSETQ. The CDR3 runs 15 residues. For the CDR3, the DNA is TGCGCCAGCAGCTTGGTTGGACTCGCAGGCCACGAGCAGTACTTC. This gives the protein CASSLVGLAGHEQYF.

A few counts support this clone. This chain connects TRBV2 to TRBJ1-2, with a possible D match to TRBD1 (5 bases). The CDR3 is made up of 12 amino acids. CDR1 is SNHLY, CDR2 FYNNEI, per germline. V lost 5 bases and J 4 bases, leaving 8 bases between the germline ends. The CDR3 is CASSSDSYGYTF. Here the CDR3 DNA reads TGTGCCAGCAGTTCTGACAGCTATGGCTACACCTTC. The variable domain in full, completed from reference TRBV2 and TRBJ1-2, reads EPEVTQTPSHQVTQMGQEVILRCVPISNHLYFYWYRQILGQKVEFLVSFYNNEISEKSEIFDDQFSVERPDGSNFTLKIRSTKLEDSAMYFCASSSDSYGYTFGSGTRLTVV.

V gene TRBV6-1 combines with J gene TRBJ2-7, with TRBD1 identical over 7 bases. Germline V gene data show CDR1 as MNHNS and CDR2 as SASEGT. J gave up 3 bases and V 1 base, and 18 bases lay outside the gene matches. This CDR3 comprises 19 residues. Here the CDR3 reads CASSEGNRGILNRGYEQYF. The CDR3 DNA sequence: TGTGCCAGCAGTGAAGGGAACAGGGGAATATTGAATCGGGGCTACGAGCAGTACTTC.

This chain links TRBV19 with TRBJ2-7; TRBD1 agrees at 11 bases. J was trimmed by 2 bases and V by 6 bases; bases with no gene match: 6. This CDR3 comprises 15 residues. CDR1 is LNHDA, CDR2 SQIVND, per germline (reference sequence). CDR3: CASSNGQGATYEQYF. The CDR3 bases are TGTGCCAGTAGCAATGGACAGGGGGCTACCTACGAGCAGTACTTC. The full variable domain, in which reference TRBV19 and TRBJ2-7 provide the parts outside the CDR3, is DGGITQSPKYLFRKEGQNVTLSCEQNLNHDAMYWYRQDPGQGLRLIYYSQIVNDFQKGDIAEGYSVSREKKESFPLTVTSAQKNPTAFYLCASSNGQGATYEQYFGPGTRLTVT.

This clone was seen a few times. The same CDR3 also results from other DNA sequences found in this sample. The chain has TRBV2 and TRBJ2-7, with 7 nucleotides matching TRBD2. Germline V gene lookup returns CDR1 SNHLY and CDR2 FYNNEI. V shed 2 bases and J 3 bases; nucleotides not matched to a gene: 4. The CDR3 length is 14 residues. The CDR3 reads CASSERGTIYEQYF. The CDR3 DNA reads as TGTGCCAGCAGTGAAAGAGGGACTATCTACGAGCAGTACTTC.

The chain couples TRBV2 to TRBJ2-7; 11 bases fit TRBD2. V shed 7 bases and J 3 bases; nucleotides not matched to a gene: 5. The CDR3 consists of 14 residues. CDR1 and CDR2 (germline): SNHLY, FYNNEI. CDR3 residues: CASTGLAEHYEQYF. The CDR3 nucleotides are TGTGCCAGCACGGGACTAGCGGAACACTACGAGCAGTACTTC.

The rearrangement uses TRBV7-2 and TRBJ2-1; 8 bases are a match to TRBD1. J was trimmed by 9 bases and V by 2 bases; bases with no gene match: 6. The length of the CDR3 is 14 residues. Germline CDR1 reads SGHTA; CDR2 reads FQGNSA. CDR3 nucleotides: TGTGCCAGCAGCTTACAGGGGGCCCAGGGTGAGCAGTTCTTC. Residues: CASSLQGAQGEQFF.